This T cell receptor beta chain was recorded in a study of blood T cell repertoires in COVID-19. Study-wide background: There were acute and convalescent COVID-19 samples, and they came from the United States, Italy and Spain. The analysed material was cDNA or gDNA that came from T cells, B-cell-depleted T cells, or PBMCs.

V lost 6 bases to trimming and J lost 3 bases; unmatched junction nucleotides: 6. The CDR3 is 14 amino acids. Per the germline V gene, CDR1 is MNHNS and CDR2 is SASEGT. As processed by the authors: Estimation of nucleated cell counts relied on the amplification of reference gene primers. Some clones are missing from TCRdb's copy, which holds only in-frame ones; the method was immunoSEQ multiplex PCR. For V, J and clone size, that table is used; D and trimming come from the DNA. The profile shows about 68,000 clones, roughly four fifths of them singletons. The sequenced sample consisted of peripheral blood. The gene calls are TRBV6-1 and TRBJ2-3; the match to TRBD1 covers 7 bases. The source is an elderly man with acute or convalescent COVID-19. The DNA of the CDR3 is TGTGCCAGCAGGCCAAGGGGGCTGACAGATACGCAGTATTTT. Translating it yields CASRPRGLTDTQYF.